The sequence of this T cell receptor beta chain was determined in a study of OX40 agonist ivuxolimab in advanced cancers. Across the whole study: Those enrolled were about 82% male, with a mean age of around 60 years and ages from about 20 to 79.

General study points: Partial responders dosed at 0.1-3.0 mg/kg displayed clonal expansion ranking among the lowest. Low normalized T-cell clonal expansion was also seen in some nonresponders. At 0.1 to 3.0 mg/kg, CD4+ and CD8+ blood T cells expanded clonally by week 6.

Turning to this clone: What it recognizes is unknown.

Repertoires were generated with immunoSEQ multiplex PCR, while TCRdb's copy carries only in-frame clones and drops some. Among 30,000 to 40,000 clones, around 89% were seen once, and the ten largest hold approximately 0.52%. Sample: CD4+ or CD8+ T cells sorted from blood, taken in a trial of the OX40 agonist ivuxolimab. This receptor was obtained from an adult with an advanced solid tumor such as melanoma, head and neck, liver or kidney cancer.

Here the CDR3 reads CASSVEVGGHRETQYF. CDR3 nucleotide sequence: TGTGCCAGCAGCGTAGAAGTGGGGGGCCACCGAGAGACCCAGTACTTC. This chain connects TRBV9 to TRBJ2-5; D assignment may be TRBD1 or TRBD2 (6 bases each). The CDR3 contains 16 residues. Germline loops: CDR1 SGDLS, CDR2 YYNGEE. V dropped 0 bases and J dropped 4 bases, with 16 bases sitting between them.